This TCR beta chain comes out of a study of blood T cell repertoires in COVID-19. The CDR3 is made up of 15 amino acids. Germline CDR1 MNHEY, CDR2 SVGEGT. Trimming pared 2 bases from V and 3 bases from J, leaving 12 bases between. Here immunoSEQ multiplex PCR was the method, and the copy in TCRdb shows in-frame clones only, minus some. The sample records approximately 390,000 clones, around 90% being singletons. The chain combines TRBV6-2 or TRBV6-3 with TRBJ2-3, with D perhaps TRBD1 (6 bases). The sequenced material came from peripheral blood. This sequence originates from a man between 18 and 29 years old with active or convalescent COVID-19. The CDR3 DNA sequence: TGTGCCAGCAGTTACGACCTACAGGGAACAGATACGCAGTATTTT. This encodes CASSYDLQGTDTQYF.